These 7 T cell receptor beta chains share one sample of origin, sequenced in a study of cytomegalovirus exposure and HLA in healthy donors. Amplification used 60 Vbeta primers and 13 Jbeta primers. Repertoires were generated with immunoSEQ multiplex PCR, while TCRdb's copy carries only in-frame clones and drops some. This table holds about 190,000 clones, 83% found once. Sequenced input: PBMCs. These receptors all stem from a middle-aged man in good health and CMV-seropositive.

The chain joins TRBV7-8 to TRBJ2-1; D is possibly TRBD2 (5 bases). Germline V lookup: CDR1 SGHVS, CDR2 FQNEAQ. The CDR3 consists of 14 residues. V was cut by 2 bases and J by 6 bases, with 11 bases left in between. The CDR3 region has the DNA TGTGCCAGCAGCTTACAGCGGAGTGGCAATGAGCAGTTCTTC. As protein: CASSLQRSGNEQFF.

This rearrangement joins TRBV28 to TRBJ1-5; a weak D match, TRBD1 (5 bases). The V gene lost 1 base and the J gene lost 4 bases, with 8 bases spanning the gap. This CDR3 is built from 14 residues. Germline CDR1 is MDHEN and CDR2 is SYDVKM. The CDR3 here is CASSLLGANQPQHF. CDR3 nucleotide sequence: TGTGCCAGCAGTTTATTAGGGGCGAATCAGCCCCAGCATTTT.

V gene TRBV9 combines with J gene TRBJ2-4; D is perhaps TRBD2 (5 bases). Germline values: CDR1 SGDLS, CDR2 YYNGEE. There are 15 residues in the CDR3. The V gene lost 4 bases and the J gene lost 0 bases, with 11 bases spanning the gap. The CDR3 sequence is CASSLSGLAKNIQYF. The CDR3 region has the DNA TGTGCCAGCAGCTTGAGCGGTCTAGCCAAAAACATTCAGTACTTC.

The rearrangement uses TRBV27 and TRBJ2-2; 9 bases line up with TRBD1. CDR3 length: 15 residues. V lost 5 bases to trimming and J lost 6 bases; unmatched junction nucleotides: 7. The V gene's germline CDR1 is MNHEY and CDR2 SMNVEV (reference sequence). For the CDR3, the DNA is TGTGCCAGCAGTGTGTGGGACAGGGTTTCCGGGGAGCTGTTTTTT. Translation gives CASSVWDRVSGELFF.

The rearrangement uses TRBV7-2 and TRBJ2-4, with 9 bases fitting TRBD2. This CDR3 spans 15 amino acids. V dropped 0 bases and J dropped 8; count of bases not matched to a gene: 5. CDR1 SGHTA and CDR2 FQGNSA come from the germline V gene. This chain's CDR3 is CASSLAVLAGDIQYF. Written as DNA, the CDR3 is TGTGCCAGCAGCTTAGCGGTGTTAGCGGGAGACATTCAGTACTTC.

The J gene is TRBJ1-2, the V gene TRBV2, with D uncertain. The CDR3 is 13 residues long. Per germline, CDR1 SNHLY and CDR2 FYNNEI. Trimming left V 2 bases short and J 8 bases short, with 12 bases between. CDR3 in amino acids: CASSESRADGYTF. DNA for the CDR3: TGTGCCAGCAGTGAATCGAGGGCTGACGGCTACACCTTC.

The rearrangement links TRBV6-5 to TRBJ1-5; D not resolved. The CDR3 spans 15 residues. The germline V gene encodes CDR1 MNHEY and CDR2 SVGAGI. V lost 2 bases and J lost 3, with 11 bases in between. CDR3 residues: CASSYGPGTNQPQHF. The CDR3 DNA follows: TGTGCCAGCAGTTACGGTCCCGGTACCAATCAGCCCCAGCATTTT.